This entry lists 23 T cell receptor beta chains sequenced from one sample in a study of PD-L1 blockade in urothelial cancer. The time point: peripheral blood 6 weeks after treatment start. The assay was immunoSEQ multiplex PCR, and TCRdb's table has in-frame clones only and misses some. The data show tens of thousands of clones, around nine tenths seen once. Sample: PBMCs, taken around atezolizumab (anti-PD-L1) treatment. These receptors all come from a woman aged 55-75 years with urothelial cancer.

The V and J genes are TRBV6-5 and TRBJ1-1; TRBD1 matches at 9 bases. Trimming at V came to 6 bases and at J to 3 bases, leaving 8 bases not matched to a gene. From germline, CDR1 is MNHEY and CDR2 SVGAGI. The CDR3 has 15 amino acids. CDR3 loop: CASRLTGGRDTEAFF. The DNA of the CDR3 is TGTGCCAGCAGATTAACAGGGGGCAGAGACACTGAAGCTTTCTTT.

V is TRBV6-6 and J is TRBJ1-4, with 7 bases matching TRBD1. The V segment lost 6 bases and the J segment 6 bases; nucleotides outside the gene matches: 7. The CDR3 contains 14 residues. Germline lookup yields CDR1 MNHNY and CDR2 SVGAGI (reference sequence). The CDR3 nucleotides read TGTGCCAGCAGGGAGACAGGGTGGCATGAAAAACTGTTTTTT. Translation: CASRETGWHEKLFF.

The gene calls are TRBV2 and TRBJ1-1; 7 nucleotides align to TRBD1. V was pared by 5 bases and J by 1 base, with 4 bases of the junction left unmatched. Per germline, CDR1 SNHLY and CDR2 FYNNEI. The CDR3 consists of 14 residues. The CDR3 spells CASSRQGWNTEAFF. CDR3 nucleotide sequence: TGTGCCAGCAGTCGACAGGGTTGGAACACTGAAGCTTTCTTT.

The V gene is TRBV18, the J gene TRBJ1-1; tentative D call: TRBD1 (5 bases). The CDR3 sequence is 14 residues long. V lost 4 bases and J lost 5, with 14 bases in between. Germline CDR1 and CDR2: KGHSH and LQKENI. The chain's CDR3 is CASSLQSGRTEAFF. The CDR3 nucleotides are TGTGCCAGCTCACTCCAGTCAGGGAGGACTGAAGCTTTCTTT.

The V call is TRBV11-2, the J call TRBJ2-5; D is ambiguous. The CDR3 is 12 residues long. The germline V and J ends were trimmed by 2 bases and 3 bases, with 4 bases remaining between them. The germline V gene encodes CDR1 SGHAT and CDR2 FQNNGV. In nucleotides, the CDR3 is TGTGCCAGCAGCTTACTAGAAGAGACCCAGTACTTC. Translating gives CASSLLEETQYF.

The J gene is TRBJ2-2, the V gene TRBV13; the match to TRBD2 covers 7 bases. CDR1 and CDR2 from the germline V gene are PRHDT and FYEKMQ (reference sequence). The CDR3 is 15 amino acids. V was pared by 5 bases and J by 0 bases, with 3 bases of the junction left unmatched. Written as DNA, the CDR3 is TGTGCCAGCAGCGACGGGACTACGAACACCGGGGAGCTGTTTTTT. It is translated as CASSDGTTNTGELFF.

The chain employs TRBV7-2 and TRBJ2-5; 10 positions agree with TRBD2. The CDR3 extends over 16 amino acids. Germline V CDR1 and CDR2: SGHTA, FQGNSA. V lost 5 bases, J lost 1 base, and 7 bases stayed unmatched. The CDR3 coding sequence is TGTGCCAGCAGCCATGGACTAGCGGTACCCCAAGAGACCCAGTACTTC. Protein sequence: CASSHGLAVPQETQYF. The variable domain in full, completed from reference TRBV7-2 and TRBJ2-5, reads GAGVSQSPSNKVTEKGKDVELRCDPISGHTALYWYRQSLGQGLEFLIYFQGNSAPDKSGLPSDRFSAERTGGSVSTLTIQRTQQEDSAVYLCASSHGLAVPQETQYFGPGTRLLVL.

V and J are TRBV28 and TRBJ1-5; TRBD1 matches 8 bases. The CDR3 has 13 residues. Trimming at V came to 6 bases and at J to 6 bases, leaving 4 bases not matched to a gene. Germline values: CDR1 MDHEN, CDR2 SYDVKM. This chain's CDR3 is CASSPGGLQPQHF. CDR3 coding DNA: TGTGCCAGCAGCCCAGGGGGCCTTCAGCCCCAGCATTTT.

The chain couples TRBV10-3 to TRBJ1-4; perhaps TRBD1 as D (5 bases). V was pared by 5 bases and J by 1 base, with 14 bases between. This CDR3 comprises 16 residues. The germline V gene encodes CDR1 ENHRY and CDR2 SYGVKD. In DNA, the CDR3 is TGTGCCATCAGTCCGACTGGGGGGGGAACTAATGAAAAACTGTTTTTT. As protein: CAISPTGGGTNEKLFF.

This clone has just one count. The V gene is TRBV10-3, the J gene TRBJ2-2; TRBD2 agrees at 7 bases. The V and J ends lost 4 bases and 5 bases, in that order; junction bases with no gene match: 1. This CDR3 has 13 amino acids. Germline V gene sequence: CDR1 ENHRY, CDR2 SYGVKD. This CDR3 reads CAISGAGTGELFF. The CDR3 DNA follows: TGTGCCATCAGTGGAGCGGGAACCGGGGAGCTGTTTTTT.

The CDR3 here is CASGLLAGPPTQYF. The CDR3 bases are TGTGCTAGTGGTTTGTTAGCGGGGCCTCCTACGCAGTATTTT. The chain couples TRBV12-5 to TRBJ2-3; 8 bases match TRBD2. CDR1 and CDR2 (germline): LGHNT, FRNRAP. The CDR3 totals 14 residues. J gave up 8 bases and V 2 bases, and 6 bases lay outside the gene matches.

The V and J genes are TRBV19 and TRBJ2-5; TRBD1 might be the D (5 bases). This CDR3 has 15 amino acids. The germline V and J ends were trimmed by 6 bases and 4 bases, with 18 bases remaining between them. CDR1 and CDR2 (germline): LNHDA, SQIVND (reference sequence). DNA of the CDR3: TGTGCCAGTAGGGTTGACAGCGCCGGCGGAGAGACCCAGTACTTC. Protein product: CASRVDSAGGETQYF.

V and J are TRBV2 and TRBJ2-2; D not certain. Trimming left V 7 bases short and J 0 bases short, with 9 bases between. The CDR3 covers 14 residues. Germline CDR1 SNHLY, CDR2 FYNNEI. Here the CDR3 reads CASIQNTNTGELFF. CDR3 DNA: TGTGCCAGCATTCAGAATACGAACACCGGGGAGCTGTTTTTT. Based on the CDR3 plus reference TRBV2 and TRBJ2-2, the full variable domain is EPEVTQTPSHQVTQMGQEVILRCVPISNHLYFYWYRQILGQKVEFLVSFYNNEISEKSEIFDDQFSVERPDGSNFTLKIRSTKLEDSAMYFCASIQNTNTGELFFGEGSRLTVL.

The J gene is TRBJ2-5, the V gene TRBV7-2; TRBD2 agrees at 10 bases. V lost 8 bases to trimming and J lost 1 base; unmatched junction nucleotides: 7. This CDR3 region has 15 residues. The germline CDR1 and CDR2 sequences are SGHTA and FQGNSA. The CDR3 nucleotides are TGTGCCAGCGGTTATATAGCGGGGGGCCAAGAGACCCAGTACTTC. Residues: CASGYIAGGQETQYF.

V and J are TRBV18 and TRBJ1-1; tentatively, D is TRBD1 (5 bases). Germline V CDR1 and CDR2: KGHSH, LQKENI. This CDR3 is built from 14 residues. The V and J ends lost 2 bases and 4 bases respectively, with 11 bases between them. CDR3 nucleotide sequence: TGTGCCAGCTCACCAAAGCAGGGTGTCACTGAAGCTTTCTTT. This gives the protein CASSPKQGVTEAFF.

The chain recombines TRBV29-1 with TRBJ2-7; weak D call: TRBD2 (7 bases). There are 15 residues in the CDR3. Germline V CDR1 and CDR2: SQVTM, ANQGSEA. V was trimmed by 0 bases and J by 4 bases, leaving 16 bases between them. This CDR3 is CSVEDHRGAAYEQYF. The DNA for the CDR3 is TGCAGCGTTGAAGATCACCGGGGGGCTGCGTACGAGCAGTACTTC.

The chain recombines TRBV29-1 with TRBJ2-7, with 11 nucleotides matching TRBD1. This CDR3 spans 16 amino acids. CDR1 and CDR2 from the germline V gene are SQVTM and ANQGSEA. The trim removed 4 bases at V and 3 bases at J, leaving 11 bases unmatched. The CDR3 here is CSVGDPGDRGVYEQYF. CDR3 nucleotides: TGCAGCGTTGGTGACCCGGGGGACAGGGGGGTCTACGAGCAGTACTTC.

The chain recombines TRBV19 with TRBJ1-1, with TRBD1 identical over 7 bases. Germline V lookup: CDR1 LNHDA, CDR2 SQIVND (reference sequence). The CDR3 length is 14 residues. Trimming removed 7 bases from V and 4 bases from J; junction bases left unmatched: 9. This CDR3 is CASTTTGRSTEAFF. The CDR3 DNA follows: TGTGCCAGTACCACGACAGGGAGGAGCACTGAAGCTTTCTTT.

This chain uses TRBV9 with TRBJ1-6, with TRBD1 as a possible D gene (6 bases). The CDR3 is made up of 14 amino acids. Trimming left V 1 base short and J 5 bases short, with 7 bases between. The germline V gene encodes CDR1 SGDLS and CDR2 YYNGEE. The CDR3, as DNA: TGTGCCAGCAGCGTAACAGGGAATAATTCACCCCTCCACTTT. Translating gives CASSVTGNNSPLHF.

The chain has TRBV28 and TRBJ1-2; D remains unclear. V shed 9 bases and J shed 3 bases, with 14 bases lying between them. Germline V gives CDR1 MDHEN, CDR2 SYDVKM. This CDR3 region has 13 residues. The CDR3 bases are TGTGCCAGTCTCTCGGGGTACGACTATGGCTACACCTTC. It translates to CASLSGYDYGYTF.

This rearrangement joins TRBV5-1 to TRBJ2-7; 9 bases agree with TRBD1. Germline V gene data show CDR1 as SGHRS and CDR2 as YFSETQ. The CDR3 extends over 14 amino acids. V shed 5 bases, J shed 6 bases, and the junction held 9 bases outside the gene matches. CDR3 loop: CASSGGGQGSEQYF. The CDR3 region has the DNA TGCGCCAGCAGTGGGGGAGGACAGGGGAGCGAGCAGTACTTC.

V is TRBV5-1 and J is TRBJ1-2; 9 bases fit TRBD1. The germline V gene has CDR1 SGHRS and CDR2 YFSETQ. This CDR3 is 14 amino acids long. J was trimmed by 5 bases and V by 5 bases; bases with no gene match: 7. CDR3: CASRGDRVYYGYTF. In DNA, the CDR3 is TGCGCCAGCAGAGGGGACAGGGTCTATTATGGCTACACCTTC.

The V gene is TRBV27, the J gene TRBJ1-1, with unresolved D. Germline V gene data show CDR1 as MNHEY and CDR2 as SMNVEV (reference sequence). V was shortened by 5 bases and J by 1 base, with 11 bases between the two germline ends. CDR3 length: 14 residues. The CDR3 here is CASSPSLRNTEAFF. The DNA for the CDR3 is TGTGCCAGCAGTCCGTCACTGAGGAACACTGAAGCTTTCTTT.